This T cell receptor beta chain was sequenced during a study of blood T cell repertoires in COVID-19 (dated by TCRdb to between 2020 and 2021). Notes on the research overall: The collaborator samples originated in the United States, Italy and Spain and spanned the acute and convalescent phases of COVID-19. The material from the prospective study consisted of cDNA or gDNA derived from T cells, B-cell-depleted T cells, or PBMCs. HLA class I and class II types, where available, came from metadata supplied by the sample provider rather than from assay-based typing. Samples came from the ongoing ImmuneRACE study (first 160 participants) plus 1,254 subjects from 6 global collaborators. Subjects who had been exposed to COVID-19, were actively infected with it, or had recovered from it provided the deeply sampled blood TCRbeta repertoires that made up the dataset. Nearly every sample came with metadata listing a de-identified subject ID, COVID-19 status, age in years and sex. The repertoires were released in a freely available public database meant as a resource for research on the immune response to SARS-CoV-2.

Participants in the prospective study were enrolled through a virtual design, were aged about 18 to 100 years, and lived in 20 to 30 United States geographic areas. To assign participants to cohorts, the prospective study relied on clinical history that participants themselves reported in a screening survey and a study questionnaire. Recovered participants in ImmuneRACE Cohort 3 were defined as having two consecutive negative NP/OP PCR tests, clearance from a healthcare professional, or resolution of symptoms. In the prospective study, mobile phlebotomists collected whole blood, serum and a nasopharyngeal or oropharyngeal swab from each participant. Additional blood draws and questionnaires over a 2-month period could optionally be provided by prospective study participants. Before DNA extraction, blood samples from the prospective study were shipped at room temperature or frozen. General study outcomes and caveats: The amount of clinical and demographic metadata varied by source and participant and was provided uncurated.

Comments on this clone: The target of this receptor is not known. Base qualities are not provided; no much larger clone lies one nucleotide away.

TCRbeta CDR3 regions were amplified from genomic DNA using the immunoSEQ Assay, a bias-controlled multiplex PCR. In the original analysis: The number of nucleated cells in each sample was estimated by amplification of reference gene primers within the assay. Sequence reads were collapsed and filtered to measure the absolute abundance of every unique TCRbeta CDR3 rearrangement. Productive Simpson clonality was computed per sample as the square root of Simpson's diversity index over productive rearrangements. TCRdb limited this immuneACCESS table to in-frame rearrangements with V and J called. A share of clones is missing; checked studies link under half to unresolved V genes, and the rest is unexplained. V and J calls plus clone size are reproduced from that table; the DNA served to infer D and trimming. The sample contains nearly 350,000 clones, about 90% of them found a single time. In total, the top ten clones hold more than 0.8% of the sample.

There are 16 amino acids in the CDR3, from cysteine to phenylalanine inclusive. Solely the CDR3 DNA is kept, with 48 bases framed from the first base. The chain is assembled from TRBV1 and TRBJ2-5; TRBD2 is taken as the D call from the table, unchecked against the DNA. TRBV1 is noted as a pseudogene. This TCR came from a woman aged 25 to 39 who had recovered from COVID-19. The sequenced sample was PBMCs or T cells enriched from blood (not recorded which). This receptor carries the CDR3 CTSSQGGGGNRETQYF. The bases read TGCACCAGCAGCCAAGGTGGGGGGGGTAATAGAGAGACCCAGTACTTC.